This T cell receptor (beta chain) comes out of a study of blood T cells in healthy people across ages. Broader study findings: What prevented conclusive comparison of naive and antigen-experienced cells was that PBMCs were unsorted.

CDR1 and CDR2 from the germline V gene are LGHNA and YNFKEQ. This CDR3 is 17 amino acids long. Trimming cost V 2 bases and J 8 bases, with 24 bases left between them. The authors ran a second PCR of roughly 6 to 12 cycles using a sample-barcoded 5' primer and a J-beta primer mix. Each cDNA molecule, via a template-switch adaptor with 12 random nucleotides, was tagged. MiXCR, applied by TCRdb to the 5' RACE reads, yields one record per CDR3 protein. Counted here are some 730,000 distinct CDR3 sequences, 22% occurring once; the ten biggest clones make up around 22%. To note about this clonotype: What it binds is unknown.

The material sequenced was blood. The V gene is TRBV4-2, the J gene TRBJ1-1, with D perhaps TRBD1 (6 bases). This TCR derives from a man between 65 and 85 years old in good health. The CDR3 DNA is TGTGCCAGCAGCCAATCCGTTTTGGGGGGCGCATTGGGCGAAGCTTTCTTT. Protein sequence: CASSQSVLGGALGEAFF.